This T cell receptor beta chain was captured by sequencing in a study of cytomegalovirus exposure and HLA in healthy donors. Study-level results: Later work associated fewer than 20,000 TCR beta sequences with HLA alleles at 0.05 false discovery rate. Previous analysis showed most TCR beta V segments were productive about 87% or about 30% of the time.

Healthy donors of bone marrow made up the group. Though probably carrying unrecorded immune exposures, donors were nominally healthy at sampling. PCR amplification relied on 60 Vbeta primers (plus 13 Jbeta primers). The repertoire was sequenced with immunoSEQ multiplex PCR; TCRdb's copy has only in-frame clones and lacks some. The sample yields approximately 190,000 clones, approximately 82% seen once. To note about this clone: What it binds is unknown.

Germline CDR1 and CDR2: SGHTA and FQGNSA. Trimming stripped 5 bases from V and 5 bases from J, with 16 bases between. CDR3 length: 14 amino acids. Source material: PBMCs. The rearrangement links TRBV7-2 to TRBJ2-7; possible D gene TRBD1, 6 bases. This TCR was sampled from a man aged 35 to 55 in good health and CMV-seropositive. The CDR3 nucleotides are TGTGCCAGCAGCCTAAGGGGGAAGCCCAACGAGCAGTACTTC. Amino acid sequence: CASSLRGKPNEQYF.